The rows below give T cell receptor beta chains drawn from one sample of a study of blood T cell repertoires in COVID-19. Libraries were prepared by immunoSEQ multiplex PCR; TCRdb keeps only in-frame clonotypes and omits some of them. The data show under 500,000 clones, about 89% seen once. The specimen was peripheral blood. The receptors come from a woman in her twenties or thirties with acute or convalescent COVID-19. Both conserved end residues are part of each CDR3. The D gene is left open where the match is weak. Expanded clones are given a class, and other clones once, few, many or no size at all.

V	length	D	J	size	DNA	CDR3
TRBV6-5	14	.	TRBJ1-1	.	TGTGCCAGCAGTTACTCCGGCGGGAACACTGAAGCTTTCTTT	CASSYSGGNTEAFF
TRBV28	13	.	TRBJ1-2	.	TGTGCCAGCAGTTTGGGCGGGGGAAGAGGCTACACCTTC	CASSLGGGRGYTF
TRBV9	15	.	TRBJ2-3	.	TGTGCCAGCAGCGTAGAAACAGTTAGCACAGATACGCAGTATTTT	CASSVETVSTDTQYF
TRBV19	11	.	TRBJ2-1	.	TGTGCCAGTAGTATAGGTGGAGGCAAGTTCTTC	CASSIGGGKFF
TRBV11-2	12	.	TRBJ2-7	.	TGTGCCACCGTGGGGGCTCCGTTCGAGCAGTACTTC	CATVGAPFEQYF
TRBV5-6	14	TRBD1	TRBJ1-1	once	TGTGCCAGCAGCTCCCGACAGGGGAACACTGAAGCTTTCTTT	CASSSRQGNTEAFF
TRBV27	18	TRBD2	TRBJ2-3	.	TGTGCCAGCAGTTTGTTGATTGGCGGGGGGGCCGGCACAGATACGCAGTATTTT	CASSLLIGGGAGTDTQYF
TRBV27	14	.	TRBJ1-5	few	TGTGCCAGCAGTTCCCGACGGGAGGGGCAGCCCCAGCATTTT	CASSSRREGQPQHF
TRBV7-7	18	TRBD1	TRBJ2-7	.	TGTGCCAGCAGCTATATCCAGCCGACAGGGGGCAGCCTCTACGAGCAGTACTTC	CASSYIQPTGGSLYEQYF
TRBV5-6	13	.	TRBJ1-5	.	TGTGCCAGCAGCTTTTGGGGAGGTCAGCCCCAGCATTTT	CASSFWGGQPQHF
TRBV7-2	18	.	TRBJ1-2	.	TGTGCCAGCAGCTTAGTACTGTTTGGACTTCATGTGAACTATGGCTACACCTTC	CASSLVLFGLHVNYGYTF
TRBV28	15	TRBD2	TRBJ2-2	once	TGTGCCAGCAGTTTTTTAGAGCGGGGGACCGGGGAGCTGTTTTTT	CASSFLERGTGELFF
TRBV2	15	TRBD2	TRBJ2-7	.	TGTGCCAGCAGAGAGTGGACTAGCGGGGATGACGAGCAGTACTTC	CASREWTSGDDEQYF
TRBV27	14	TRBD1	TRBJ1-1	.	TGTGCCAGCAGAGCAGGGGGACAAAACACTGAAGCTTTCTTT	CASRAGGQNTEAFF
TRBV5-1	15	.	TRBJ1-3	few	TGCGCCAGCAGCCGGGATCGGGGAAACGGAAACACCATATATTTT	CASSRDRGNGNTIYF
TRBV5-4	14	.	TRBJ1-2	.	TGTGCCAGCAGCTTACAGGGAGCTAACTATGGCTACACCTTC	CASSLQGANYGYTF
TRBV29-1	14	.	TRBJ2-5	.	TGCAGCGTTGAAGGAGGAGCGGGTCGAAGTACCCAGTACTTC	CSVEGGAGRSTQYF
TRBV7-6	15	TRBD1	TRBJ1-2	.	TGTGCCAGCAGCCCATCGTCCGGGACAGAGTATGGCTACACCTTC	CASSPSSGTEYGYTF
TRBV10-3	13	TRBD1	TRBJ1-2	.	TGTGCCACTGGGACAGGGGGCGAGTATGGCTACACCTTC	CATGTGGEYGYTF
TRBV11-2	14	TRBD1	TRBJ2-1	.	TGTGCCAGTCTGGGGACAGGGGTCTCTGATGAGCAGTTCTTC	CASLGTGVSDEQFF
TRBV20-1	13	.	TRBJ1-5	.	TGCAGTGCTAGTGGGCTTAGCAATCAGCCCCAGCATTTT	CSASGLSNQPQHF
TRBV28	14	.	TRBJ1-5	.	TGTGCCAGCAGTTTACGCGGGGAGGATCAGCCCCAGCATTTT	CASSLRGEDQPQHF
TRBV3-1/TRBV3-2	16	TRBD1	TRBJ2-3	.	TGTGCCAGCAGCCCCTACCGGGCAGGGCGACAGGGTACGCAGTATTTT	CASSPYRAGRQGTQYF
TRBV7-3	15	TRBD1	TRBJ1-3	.	TGTGCCAGCAGCTCGACAGGGGGCCCTGGAAACACCATATATTTT	CASSSTGGPGNTIYF
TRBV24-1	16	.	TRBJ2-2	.	TGTGCCACCAGTGACCCTCACAGGTCGGGCACCGGGGAGCTGTTTTTT	CATSDPHRSGTGELFF
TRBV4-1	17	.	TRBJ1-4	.	TGCGCCAGCAGCCAAGATAAGGACACCTTAAAAGGGGAAAAACTGTTTTTT	CASSQDKDTLKGEKLFF
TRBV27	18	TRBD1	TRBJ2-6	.	TGTGCCAGCAGTTTATGGGGCCAGGGGGCGGCTGGGGCCAACGTCCTGACTTTC	CASSLWGQGAAGANVLTF
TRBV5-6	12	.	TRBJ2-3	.	TGTGCCAGCAGCTTAGCAGGAGATACGCAGTATTTT	CASSLAGDTQYF
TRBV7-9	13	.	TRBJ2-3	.	TGTGCCAGCAGCTTAGTCGAGACAGATACGCAGTATTTT	CASSLVETDTQYF
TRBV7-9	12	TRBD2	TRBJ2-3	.	TGTGCCAGCAGCCCCGGACTAGCGGGGGAGCCTTTT	CASSPGLAGEPF
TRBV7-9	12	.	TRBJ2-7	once	TGTGCCAGCAGTCCCGGACAGAACGAGCAGTACTTC	CASSPGQNEQYF
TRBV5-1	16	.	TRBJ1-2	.	TGCGCCAGCAGCTTGGCCATGTCACAGCCGCCCTATGGCTACACCTTC	CASSLAMSQPPYGYTF
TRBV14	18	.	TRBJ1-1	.	TGTGCCAGCAGCCAAGATTTTGGGGAGTCAGGGAGGGGAACTGAAGCTTTCTTT	CASSQDFGESGRGTEAFF
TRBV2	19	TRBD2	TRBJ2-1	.	TGTGCCAGCAGCTGGTCACTAGCGGGGGACTTTCTCGACCCTGGTGAGCAGTTCTTC	CASSWSLAGDFLDPGEQFF
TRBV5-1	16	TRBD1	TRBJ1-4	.	TGCGCCAGCAGCCCGGGGACAGCAGTAACTAATGAAAAACTGTTTTTT	CASSPGTAVTNEKLFF
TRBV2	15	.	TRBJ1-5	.	TGTGCCAGCAGTATGAACGCAGGGTGGAATCAGCCCCAGCATTTT	CASSMNAGWNQPQHF
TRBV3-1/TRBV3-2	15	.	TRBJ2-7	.	TGTGCCAGCAGCCAAGGACTAGTAAGCTCCTACGAGCAGTACTTC	CASSQGLVSSYEQYF